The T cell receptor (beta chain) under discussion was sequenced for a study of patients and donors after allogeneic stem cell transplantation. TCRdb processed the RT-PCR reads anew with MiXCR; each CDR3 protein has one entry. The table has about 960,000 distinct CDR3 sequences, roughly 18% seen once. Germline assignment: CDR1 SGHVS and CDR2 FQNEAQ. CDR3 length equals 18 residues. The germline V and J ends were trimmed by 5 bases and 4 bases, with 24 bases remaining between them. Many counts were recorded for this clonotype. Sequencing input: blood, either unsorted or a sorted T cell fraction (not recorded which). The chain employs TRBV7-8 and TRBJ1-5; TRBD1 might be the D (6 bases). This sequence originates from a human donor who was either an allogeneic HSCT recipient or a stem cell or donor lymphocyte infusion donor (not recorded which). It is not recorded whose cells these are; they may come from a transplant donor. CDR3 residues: CASSHLYGTPKGNQPQHF. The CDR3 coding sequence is TGTGCCAGCAGCCACCTCTACGGGACACCCAAGGGGAATCAGCCCCAGCATTTT.